This is a list of T cell receptor beta chains from one sample in a study of CD8+ T cells in alopecia areata. Assay used: immunoSEQ multiplex PCR; TCRdb lists only in-frame clones, some missing. The table lists more than 200,000 clones, 67% of them singletons. This specimen consisted of CD4+ T cells sorted from blood, obtained at week 0. Source of these receptors: a human donor with alopecia areata. Each CDR3 is given without its conserved first and last residue.

v_call	cdr3_aa
TRBV4-3	ASSQDPAAGGYT
TRBV5-4	ASSLGGYNEQF
TRBV5-6	ASSTTGSSGNTIY
TRBV6-5	ASSPQGQRFTEAF
TRBV29-1	SVVGQTNTGELF
TRBV4-2	ASSGGGENTEAF
TRBV18	ASSPTTQAEAF
TRBV5-1	ASSSSTTGELF
TRBV29-1	SVGGGDQPQH
TRBV30	AWRTTSGGELF
TRBV7-9	ASSLAPRANEKLF
TRBV5-1	ASSFNRGSGANVLT
TRBV30	ARRTSGGTQY
TRBV29-1	SVVVVVPDTQY
TRBV30	AWSGGEAQPQH
TRBV29-1	SVVFIRANTEAF
TRBV21-1	ASSKGTDAYNEQF
TRBV29-1	SVGGGGGGAYEQY
TRBV30	AWNQRGSNQPQH
TRBV7-3	ASSLRPLETQY
TRBV7-2	ASSDGLAGETQY
TRBV15	ATSRGYNSPLH
TRBV18	ASSPSGGLQETQY
TRBV2	ASTRLQGAYEQY
TRBV7-2	ASSKSGETQY
TRBV25-1	ASSEGGHTDTQY
TRBV30	ASSRQQILSGANVLT
TRBV5-1	ASSLDMDNFAEAF
TRBV5-4	ASSSAKGEEKLF
TRBV5-1	ASSVGQGSTGELF
TRBV25-1	ASSEADRGSPLH
TRBV2	ASSPSRGTNEQF
TRBV9	ASSVAPQADQPQH
TRBV15	ATANSLKGRGSDSYEQY
TRBV30	AWGTGMNSPLH
TRBV6-5	ASSYSGNPSYEQY
TRBV30	AWSLKVYTGELF
TRBV14	ASSQAAGYTEAF
TRBV18	ASSPSEGLSNQPQH
TRBV30	AWSGTGWRGIPDTQY
TRBV13	ASSLGYRDGYGYT
TRBV9	ASQGRGANYGYT
TRBV10-2	ASRQGYEQY
TRBV29-1	SVLPWKRSSYNEQF
TRBV7-9	ASSPSGAAYEQY